In its sample, the clone carrying this T cell receptor beta chain was seen a few times. Time point here: pre-sensitization, week 0. This sample's treatment: therapeutic diphenylcyclopropenone sensitization with weekly scalp DPC. These data are taken from a study of human T cells and chemical hapten exposure. The CDR3 loop spans 15 amino acids. J gave up 3 bases and V 1 base, and 1 base lay outside the gene matches. CDR1 and CDR2 (germline): LGHNA, YNFKEQ. TCRdb ran MiXCR on the RACE reads and lists one entry per CDR3 protein. There are about 110,000 distinct CDR3 sequences in the sample; approximately 12% occur only once, and 1.5% to 2% lies in the top ten.

The TCR sequence derives from a woman in her fifties or sixties with alopecia areata. Some clones in this sample may be carry-over from other donors' samples. The sample was whole blood, taken in connection with sensitization to the hapten diphenylcyclopropenone (DPC). V gene TRBV4-2 combines with J gene TRBJ2-2, with 8 bases fitting TRBD2. Written as DNA, the CDR3 is TGTGCCAGCAGCCAAGGAGCGGGGGACACCGGGGAGCTGTTTTTT. Translating gives CASSQGAGDTGELFF.